Below are 5 T cell receptor beta chains sequenced from a single sample in a study of blood T cell repertoires in COVID-19. The table came from immunoSEQ multiplex PCR; TCRdb's copy has only in-frame clones and leaves some out. The sample holds around 95,000 clones; roughly 80% are singletons and the top ten take over 30%. Sequencing was carried out using peripheral blood. The receptor set was obtained from a man aged 70-80 years with active or convalescent COVID-19.

DNA of the CDR3: TGTGCCAGCAGCGTCTCCGGACAGGTTGCTCCACATGGCTACACCTTC. Residues: CASSVSGQVAPHGYTF. The J gene is TRBJ1-2, the V gene TRBV9; 7 nucleotides align to TRBD1. The V gene end was trimmed by 2 bases and the J gene end by 6 bases; junction bases not matched to a gene: 13. CDR1 is SGDLS and CDR2 is YYNGEE in the germline V gene. CDR3 length equals 16 residues.

This clone was observed a single time. This chain joins TRBV7-2 and TRBJ2-3; tentatively, D is TRBD2 (6 bases). Germline assignment: CDR1 SGHTA and CDR2 FQGNSA. Deletions cut 5 bases from V and 2 bases from J, with 23 bases between. This CDR3 is built from 18 residues. The CDR3 DNA is TGTGCCAGCAGCCCCCGGGGAAGGACTACTTTACACACAGATACGCAGTATTTT. Translating it yields CASSPRGRTTLHTDTQYF.

The CDR3 nucleotides read TGCGCCAGCAGCCAAGATCAAACAGGGAACACTGAAGCTTTCTTT. Its translation is CASSQDQTGNTEAFF. The rearrangement joins TRBV4-3 to TRBJ1-1; D is possibly TRBD1 (5 bases). V was pared by 0 bases and J by 1 base, with 9 bases between. Germline CDR1 reads LGHNA; CDR2 reads YSLEER. This CDR3 is built from 15 residues.

The chain is built from TRBV30 and TRBJ2-1; the match to TRBD2 covers 10 bases. The CDR3 runs 16 residues. Germline CDR1 reads GTSNPN; CDR2 reads SVGIG (reference sequence). V lost 2 bases to trimming and J lost 7 bases; unmatched junction nucleotides: 11. The CDR3 loop is CAWSLFDSGRKNEQFF. CDR3 DNA sequence: TGTGCCTGGAGTCTATTTGATAGCGGGAGGAAGAATGAGCAGTTCTTC. Variable domain in full (rest from reference TRBV30 and TRBJ2-1): SQTIHQWPATLVQPVGSPLSLECTVEGTSNPNLYWYRQAAGRGLQLLFYSVGIGQISSEVPQNLSASRPQDRQFILSSKKLLLSDSGFYLCAWSLFDSGRKNEQFFGPGTRLTVL.

The genes are TRBV3-1 (or the pseudogene TRBV3-2) and TRBJ1-6, with 7 bases matching TRBD1. The germline V gene encodes CDR1 LGHDT and CDR2 YNNKEL (reference sequence). V lost 4 bases, J lost 0 bases, and 6 bases stayed unmatched. The CDR3 contains 17 residues. The CDR3 nucleotides read TGTGCCAGCAGCCCAACAGGGGCCAGCTCCTATAATTCACCCCTCCACTTT. The encoded protein is CASSPTGASSYNSPLHF.